Below, 10 T cell receptor beta chains from the same sample are listed, as sequenced in a study of cytomegalovirus exposure and HLA in healthy donors. Use of 60 Vbeta and 13 Jbeta primers characterized the PCR. The method was immunoSEQ multiplex PCR; TCRdb's version includes in-frame clones alone and lacks a portion of them. The top ten clones hold 5.6% of a sample with approximately 110,000 clones, roughly 79% of them seen once. Sequencing was performed on PBMCs. The source of these receptors is a male donor in good health and CMV-seronegative.

The rearrangement joins TRBV4-1 to TRBJ2-5; perhaps TRBD2 as D (5 bases). The end of the DNA is better explained by TRBJ2-7, so the J call may be wrong. The germline V gene encodes CDR1 MGHRA and CDR2 YSYEKL. CDR3 length: 15 residues. This CDR3 is CASSERAGVLFEQYF. The CDR3 DNA sequence: TGCGCCAGCAGCGAACGGGCGGGTGTACTATTCGAGCAGTACTTC.

Details on this clone: In the same sample, other DNA sequences code for this CDR3. This chain joins TRBV5-1 and TRBJ2-1, with TRBD2 identical over 7 bases. CDR1 SGHRS and CDR2 YFSETQ come from the germline V gene. Trimming at V came to 3 bases and at J to 3 bases, leaving 3 bases not matched to a gene. This CDR3 has 14 residues. The CDR3 DNA reads TGCGCCAGCAGCTCTTCGGGGGGCTACAATGAGCAGTTCTTC. Its protein product is CASSSSGGYNEQFF.

DNA of the CDR3: TGTGCCAGCAGCTTGGAAGGGGCCCACGAGCAGTACTTC. As protein: CASSLEGAHEQYF. The chain links TRBV5-5 to TRBJ2-7, with TRBD1 as a possible D gene (5 bases). The CDR3 loop spans 13 amino acids. V was trimmed by 0 bases and J by 5 bases, leaving 9 bases between them. Germline values: CDR1 SGHKS, CDR2 YYEKEE (reference sequence).

This chain joins TRBV2 and TRBJ2-7; 7 nucleotides match TRBD1. Germline CDR1 is SNHLY and CDR2 is FYNNEI. Trimming at V came to 3 bases and at J to 4 bases, leaving 6 bases not matched to a gene. This CDR3 comprises 14 residues. The chain's CDR3 is CASSDGTALYEQYF. The CDR3 DNA sequence: TGTGCCAGCAGTGACGGGACAGCTTTATACGAGCAGTACTTC.

The sample holds one count of this clone. In nucleotides, the CDR3 is TGTGCCAGCAGCCCACGGACAGGGGCCGTTTACAATGAGCAGTTCTTC. Amino acid sequence: CASSPRTGAVYNEQFF. This chain links TRBV5-4 with TRBJ2-1; 9 positions match TRBD1. In germline, CDR1 is SGHNT, CDR2 YYREEE (reference sequence). CDR3 length: 16 amino acids. V was clipped by 4 bases and J by 4 bases; unmatched bases: 9.

The chain employs TRBV28 and TRBJ1-4; D is undetermined. CDR3 length: 14 amino acids. With 5 bases removed from V and 8 bases from J, the gap between germline ends came to 15 bases. The germline CDR1 and CDR2 sequences are MDHEN and SYDVKM. The chain's CDR3 is CASSPTGGLEKLFF. CDR3 DNA: TGTGCCAGCAGTCCAACCGGAGGGTTAGAAAAACTGTTTTTT.

This chain joins TRBV28 and TRBJ2-2; 10 nucleotides match TRBD2. The junction had 12 bases not matched to a gene; V was cut back by 10 bases and J by 4 bases. The length of the CDR3 is 16 residues. Germline-derived CDR1 and CDR2 are MDHEN and SYDVKM. The CDR3 loop reads CATELRTSGITGELFF. For the CDR3, the DNA is TGTGCCACCGAACTTCGAACTAGCGGGATCACCGGGGAGCTGTTTTTT.

The chain recombines TRBV30 with TRBJ2-7, with D unresolved. Germline CDR1 GTSNPN, CDR2 SVGIG (reference sequence). This CDR3 contains 11 residues. V lost 2 bases, J lost 3 bases, and 5 bases lay in between. CDR3: CAWSSFYEQYF. As DNA, the CDR3 is TGTGCCTGGAGTTCCTTCTACGAGCAGTACTTC.

The CDR3 DNA sequence: TGTGCCAGCAGTTTATGGCGGACAGGGGAAGATAGCAATCAGCCCCAGCATTTT. It translates to CASSLWRTGEDSNQPQHF. J is TRBJ1-5 and V is TRBV28; 9 nucleotides match TRBD1. This CDR3 is 18 amino acids long. V shed 0 bases and J 0 bases; nucleotides not matched to a gene: 6. Germline V gene lookup returns CDR1 MDHEN and CDR2 SYDVKM.

The chain couples TRBV9 to TRBJ2-1; 16 bases are a match to TRBD2. The trim removed 3 bases at V and 8 bases at J, leaving 8 bases unmatched. Germline CDR1 is SGDLS and CDR2 is YYNGEE. This CDR3 has 17 amino acids. CDR3 loop: CASSAGTSGRAYDEQFF. CDR3 in DNA: TGTGCCAGCAGCGCCGGGACTAGCGGGAGGGCTTACGATGAGCAGTTCTTC.